This paragraph covers one TCR beta chain sequence. Germline V gene data show CDR1 as SGHNT and CDR2 as YYREEE (reference sequence). V dropped 6 bases and J dropped 3; count of bases not matched to a gene: 8. The CDR3 is 14 amino acids. The record originates from a study of blood T cell repertoires in COVID-19. Sequenced by immunoSEQ multiplex PCR; TCRdb stores in-frame clones only, minus some. The table has about 180,000 clones, 80% seen once; the top ten hold about 7%. The chain is built from TRBV5-4 and TRBJ1-1, with 7 bases that match TRBD1. The sequence derives from a man aged 65 to 79 with active or convalescent COVID-19. Sequenced material: peripheral blood. The CDR3 DNA reads TGTGCCAGCACCCGGGGGGGACAGTACACTGAAGCTTTCTTT. It codes for CASTRGGQYTEAFF.